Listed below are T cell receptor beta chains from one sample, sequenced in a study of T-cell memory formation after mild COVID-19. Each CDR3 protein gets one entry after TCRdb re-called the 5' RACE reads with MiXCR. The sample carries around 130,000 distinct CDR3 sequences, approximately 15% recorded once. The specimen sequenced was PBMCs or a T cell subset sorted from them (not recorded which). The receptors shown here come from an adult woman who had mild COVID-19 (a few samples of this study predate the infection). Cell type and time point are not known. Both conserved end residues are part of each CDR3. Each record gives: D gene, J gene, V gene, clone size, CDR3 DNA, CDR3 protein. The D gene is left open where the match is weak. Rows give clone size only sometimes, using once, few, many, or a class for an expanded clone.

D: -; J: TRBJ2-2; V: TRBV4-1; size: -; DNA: TGCGCCAGCAGCCAATCTCCGTACACCGGGGAGCTGTTTTTT; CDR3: CASSQSPYTGELFF
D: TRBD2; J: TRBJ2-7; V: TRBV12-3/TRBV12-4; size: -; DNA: TGTGCCAGCAGCGCCTCTTACGAATTAAGCGGGAGGCCCTCCTACGAGCAGTACTTC; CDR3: CASSASYELSGRPSYEQYF
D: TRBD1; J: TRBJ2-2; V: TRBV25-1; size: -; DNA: TGTGCCAGCAGTTACTCACGCCGGGACAGGGGTTCCGGGGAGCTGTTTTTT; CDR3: CASSYSRRDRGSGELFF
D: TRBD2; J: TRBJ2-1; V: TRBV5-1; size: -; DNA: TGCGCCAGCAGCTTCATCCTGACTAGCGGCTCCTACAATGAGCAGTTCTTC; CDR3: CASSFILTSGSYNEQFF
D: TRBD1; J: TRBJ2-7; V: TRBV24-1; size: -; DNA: TGTGCCATCGGACAGGCCTACGAGCAGTACTTC; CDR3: CAIGQAYEQYF
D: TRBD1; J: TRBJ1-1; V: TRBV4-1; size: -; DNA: TGCGCCAGCAGACAGACCTTAACACAGGGGTGGAACACTGAAGCTTTCTTT; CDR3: CASRQTLTQGWNTEAFF
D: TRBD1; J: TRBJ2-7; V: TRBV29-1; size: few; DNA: TGCAGCGCCGGACCCGGGACAGGGCCATACGAGCAGTACTTC; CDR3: CSAGPGTGPYEQYF
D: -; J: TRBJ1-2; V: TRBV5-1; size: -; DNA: TGCGCCAGCAGCTTGGGGGTTCTCGATGGCTACACCTTC; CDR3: CASSLGVLDGYTF
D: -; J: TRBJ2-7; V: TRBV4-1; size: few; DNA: TGCGCCAGCAGCCAAGGTAACGGCTACGAGCAGTACTTC; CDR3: CASSQGNGYEQYF
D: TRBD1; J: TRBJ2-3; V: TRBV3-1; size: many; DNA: TGTGCCAGCAGCCCGACAGGGACAAGCACAGATACGCAGTATTTT; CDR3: CASSPTGTSTDTQYF
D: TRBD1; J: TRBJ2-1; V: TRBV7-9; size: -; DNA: TGTGCCAGCAGCTTACACCAGGGACAGGACCTCTTCAATGAGCAGTTCTTC; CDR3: CASSLHQGQDLFNEQFF
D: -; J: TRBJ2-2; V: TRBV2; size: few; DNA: TGTGCCAGCAGCACCAAGAACACCGGGGAGCTGTTTTTT; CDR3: CASSTKNTGELFF
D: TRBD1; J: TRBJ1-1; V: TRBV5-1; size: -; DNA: TGCGCCAGCAGCAGCGGACAGGGGGCGTCCACTGAAGCTTTCTTT; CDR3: CASSSGQGASTEAFF